Shown below are 14 T cell receptor beta chains from a single sample sequenced in a study of glioma-infiltrating T cells after dendritic cell vaccination. Sequencing used immunoSEQ multiplex PCR; TCRdb keeps in-frame clones, though not all of them. The table shows nearly 85,000 clones, with around nine tenths occurring only once. Specimen: blood, collected before dendritic cell vaccination. The receptors come from a human donor with glioblastoma.

V is TRBV5-4 and J is TRBJ1-2, with D possibly matching TRBD1 (6 bases). The V and J ends lost 3 bases and 5 bases respectively, with 14 bases between them. Germline V CDR1 and CDR2: SGHNT, YYREEE (reference sequence). The CDR3 runs 14 residues. CDR3 bases: TGTGCCAGCAGCTCTACACAGGGAGGGTATGGCTACACCTTC. It translates to CASSSTQGGYGYTF.

The rearrangement joins TRBV7-6 to TRBJ2-2, with a weak D call TRBD2 (6 bases). CDR3 length: 14 residues. Trimming left V 0 bases short and J 4 bases short, with 6 bases between. Germline V gives CDR1 SGHVS, CDR2 FNYEAQ. The CDR3 region is CASSLAEGTGELFF. In DNA form, the CDR3 reads TGTGCCAGCAGCTTAGCGGAGGGCACCGGGGAGCTGTTTTTT.

The gene calls are TRBV2 and TRBJ2-3, with D possibly being TRBD2 (6 bases). Deletions cut 4 bases from V and 2 bases from J, with 10 bases between. Per the germline V gene, CDR1 is SNHLY and CDR2 is FYNNEI. This CDR3 has 14 amino acids. CDR3 loop: CASSVRGDTDTQYF. For the CDR3, the DNA is TGTGCCAGCAGTGTGCGGGGCGACACAGATACGCAGTATTTT.

This chain connects TRBV6-1 to TRBJ2-3, with 10 bases identical to TRBD1. CDR1 MNHNS and CDR2 SASEGT come from the germline V gene. CDR3 size: 13 residues. This chain's CDR3 is CSSDRGRLDTQYF. The CDR3 bases are TGTTCCTCCGACAGGGGGCGCTTAGATACGCAGTATTTT.

The chain combines TRBV25-1 with TRBJ1-6; TRBD1 aligns across 8 bases. V lost 8 bases to trimming and J lost 10 bases; unmatched junction nucleotides: 10. This CDR3 has 14 amino acids. Germline-derived CDR1 and CDR2 are MGHDK and SYGVNS. Written as DNA, the CDR3 is TGTGCCAGCCGTCCAACAGGGGGAGGCTCACCCCTCCACTTT. The encoded protein is CASRPTGGGSPLHF.

The rearrangement links TRBV5-1 to TRBJ2-2; 9 nucleotides line up with TRBD1. V shed 2 bases, J shed 4 bases, and the junction held 3 bases outside the gene matches. Germline CDR1 SGHRS, CDR2 YFSETQ. This CDR3 is 15 amino acids long. As DNA, the CDR3 is TGCGCCAGCAGCTTCCGACAGGGGGGCACCGGGGAGCTGTTTTTT. It yields the protein CASSFRQGGTGELFF.

This clone appeared once. The V call is TRBV9, the J call TRBJ1-1; 7 bases are shared with TRBD1. CDR1 is SGDLS and CDR2 is YYNGEE in the germline V gene. This CDR3 comprises 16 residues. V lost 1 base and J lost 0; bases outside the gene matches: 6. This chain's CDR3 is CASSVTGVGMNTEAFF. The CDR3 DNA is TGTGCCAGCAGCGTAACAGGGGTGGGGATGAACACTGAAGCTTTCTTT.

The chain carries TRBV4-1 and TRBJ2-7; perhaps TRBD1 as D (6 bases). The CDR3 totals 16 residues. Deletions cut 0 bases from V and 0 bases from J, with 12 bases between. CDR1 is MGHRA and CDR2 is YSYEKL in the germline V gene. The CDR3 DNA reads as TGCGCCAGCAGCCAAGATGGCGACAGGAGCTCCTACGAGCAGTACTTC. Protein: CASSQDGDRSSYEQYF.

V usage is TRBV29-1 and J usage is TRBJ2-7; D ambiguous. Trimming shortened V by 4 bases and J by 7 bases, and 11 bases separated the two germline ends. This CDR3 region has 11 residues. CDR1 and CDR2 (germline): SQVTM, ANQGSEA. The CDR3 DNA follows: TGCAGCGTTGGATACTTGAGGGAGCAGTACTTC. Protein product: CSVGYLREQYF.

The chain carries TRBV7-9 and TRBJ2-5; TRBD2 matches 12 bases. The germline V gene has CDR1 SEHNR and CDR2 FQNEAQ (reference sequence). V gave up 5 bases and J gave up 4 bases; unmatched junction bases: 5. This CDR3 comprises 15 residues. The CDR3 sequence is CASSATTSGGETQYF. In DNA form, the CDR3 reads TGTGCCAGCAGCGCCACGACTAGCGGGGGAGAGACCCAGTACTTC.

In the case of this clone: Other DNA sequences within the sample encode an identical CDR3. V usage is TRBV6-6 and J usage is TRBJ1-5; 7 bases align to TRBD1. The V gene's germline CDR1 is MNHNY and CDR2 SVGAGI (reference sequence). J lost 0 bases, V lost 2 bases, and 4 bases had no gene match. The CDR3 is 16 residues long. The CDR3 spells CASSYGQVYSNQPQHF. In nucleotides, the CDR3 is TGTGCCAGCAGTTACGGACAGGTTTATAGCAATCAGCCCCAGCATTTT.

The chain joins TRBV5-4 to TRBJ1-3, with 9 bases that match TRBD1. Unmatched junction bases numbered 6, after V lost 4 bases and J lost 4 bases. The length of the CDR3 is 15 residues. The germline gives CDR1 SGHNT, CDR2 YYREEE (reference sequence). CDR3 region: CASSRDRGRGNTIYF. Written as DNA, the CDR3 is TGTGCCAGCAGCCGCGACAGGGGGAGGGGAAACACCATATATTTT.

This clone was counted a single time. This chain uses TRBV6-1 with TRBJ2-2; maybe TRBD2 (5 bases). This CDR3 contains 15 residues. Germline-derived CDR1 and CDR2 are MNHNS and SASEGT. Trimming pared 6 bases from V and 4 bases from J, leaving 15 bases between. In nucleotides, the CDR3 is TGTGCCAGCAGATACGACGGGGTTCCCACCGGGGAGCTGTTTTTT. Translated, it gives CASRYDGVPTGELFF.

The gene calls are TRBV6-1 and TRBJ2-3; 10 bases fit TRBD1. The germline V gene encodes CDR1 MNHNS and CDR2 SASEGT. This CDR3 spans 16 amino acids. J lost 3 bases, V lost 2 bases, and 5 bases had no gene match. CDR3 sequence (DNA): TGTGCCAGCAGTGAAAGGGGACAGGGGTATACAGATACGCAGTATTTT. This encodes CASSERGQGYTDTQYF.